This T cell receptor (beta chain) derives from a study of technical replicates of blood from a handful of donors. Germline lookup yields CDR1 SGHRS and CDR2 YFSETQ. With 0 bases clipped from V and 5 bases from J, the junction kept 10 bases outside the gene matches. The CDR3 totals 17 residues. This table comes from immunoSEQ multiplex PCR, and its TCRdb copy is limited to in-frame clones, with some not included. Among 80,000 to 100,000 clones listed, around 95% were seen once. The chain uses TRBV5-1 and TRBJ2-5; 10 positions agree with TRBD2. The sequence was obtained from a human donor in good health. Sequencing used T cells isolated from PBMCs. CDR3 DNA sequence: TGCGCCAGCAGCTTGGCTCTGAGCGGGGGGGCCAGGGAGACCCAGTACTTC. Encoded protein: CASSLALSGGARETQYF.